These T cell receptor beta chains were read from a single sample in a study of vaccination effects on CD4 cells after COVID-19. For these TCRs, the target antigens are not known. This table comes from immunoSEQ multiplex PCR, and its TCRdb copy is limited to in-frame clones, with some not included. The data contain 37,000 or so clones, roughly 66% of them singletons. Sequences were derived from CD4+ T cells from PBMCs cultured with HCoV-OC43 spike peptides, sampled before COVID-19 vaccination. Source of these receptors: a human donor who received a COVID-19 vaccine. Each CDR3 is given with its conserved first and last residue. A D gene is named only where the DNA matches it firmly.

D gene | J gene | V gene | CDR3 protein
NA | TRBJ1-2 | TRBV24-1 | CATSPPGVQGGYGYTF
NA | TRBJ1-1 | TRBV5-6 | CASSLFMNTEAFF
TRBD2 | TRBJ2-1 | TRBV19 | CASSARGGSSYNEQFF
TRBD2 | TRBJ2-2 | TRBV6-5 | CASSPWGGNTGELFF
NA | TRBJ2-3 | TRBV24-1 | CATSDYDTQYF
NA | TRBJ2-6 | TRBV6-5 | CASTETGANVLTF
TRBD2 | TRBJ2-7 | TRBV4-1 | CASSRGGLAAPWEQYF
NA | TRBJ1-1 | TRBV28 | CASRHPGGRNMNTEAFF
TRBD1 | TRBJ1-5 | TRBV2 | CASSLSGDRNQPQHF
NA | TRBJ1-5 | TRBV2 | CASSPTGRNQPQHF
NA | TRBJ2-5 | TRBV2 | CASKSGSAGLETQYF
TRBD1 | TRBJ2-4 | TRBV18 | CASTEGTGVKNIQYF
TRBD2 | TRBJ2-7 | TRBV6-5 | CASKAAGGSYEQYF
TRBD2 | TRBJ2-3 | TRBV5-1 | CASSSPRTSGPTQYF
NA | TRBJ1-2 | TRBV5-4 | CASRAGSEMYRGYTF
NA | TRBJ2-2 | TRBV10-2 | CASRITGELFF
TRBD2 | TRBJ2-3 | TRBV24-1 | CATSDSAGGSPSTDTQYF
NA | TRBJ2-7 | TRBV19 | CASSIPSQGGYEQYF
TRBD1 | TRBJ1-5 | TRBV9 | CASSPWDSGSNQPQHF
TRBD1 | TRBJ2-7 | TRBV5-4 | CASSLGQGSSYEQYF
NA | TRBJ2-1 | TRBV24-1 | CATSSRANEQFF
TRBD1 | TRBJ1-2 | TRBV24-1 | CATSDSGQLGGYTF
NA | TRBJ2-7 | TRBV15 | CATGRRGQPRGEQYF
NA | TRBJ1-6 | TRBV4-1 | CASSQYMGLENSPLHF
TRBD1 | TRBJ1-1 | TRBV18 | CASSPDRVTEAFF
TRBD2 | TRBJ2-7 | TRBV27 | CASSPRVSGESYEQYF
NA | TRBJ1-2 | TRBV5-6 | CASSLGRGATYGYTF
TRBD1 | TRBJ2-6 | TRBV3-1/TRBV3-2 | CASSHRTGVGANVLTF
NA | TRBJ1-2 | TRBV27 | CASSLKSNYGYTF
NA | TRBJ2-6 | TRBV25-1 | CASSEFQGPGANVLTF
NA | TRBJ2-7 | TRBV10-3 | CAISESKRAELYEQYF
NA | TRBJ2-3 | TRBV6-1 | CASSANRVNQGSDTQYF
NA | TRBJ2-7 | TRBV5-1 | CASSLAKNMVWQGNIDEQYF
TRBD2 | TRBJ2-1 | TRBV10-3 | CAISQPPASGLKNEQFF
NA | TRBJ1-2 | TRBV23-1 | CASQSTGEKNYGYTF
NA | TRBJ2-3 | TRBV9 | CASSPALRAGTDTQYF
NA | TRBJ1-2 | TRBV2 | CASSSEFRSYGYTF
TRBD1 | TRBJ2-5 | TRBV10-1 | CASSDSTSGQGETQYF
NA | TRBJ1-3 | TRBV10-3 | CAISEAHISGNTIYF
NA | TRBJ1-1 | TRBV27 | CASSFHRLNTEAFF
NA | TRBJ1-1 | TRBV2 | CASSVVENTEAFF
NA | TRBJ1-2 | TRBV30 | CAWSGTGFGGYTF
NA | TRBJ2-3 | TRBV11-3 | CASSLDRWGVGTDTQYF
NA | TRBJ1-1 | TRBV12-5 | CASGLDWGKNTEAFF
TRBD2 | TRBJ2-3 | TRBV6-5 | CASSLTSGNTDTQYF
TRBD2 | TRBJ2-7 | TRBV7-2 | CASSRPTSGAESSYEQYF
NA | TRBJ2-5 | TRBV4-2 | CASSQDGIAKETQYF
NA | TRBJ1-1 | TRBV5-1 | CASGPTGMNTEAFF
NA | TRBJ1-2 | TRBV5-1 | CASSLDVAGRGYTF
TRBD1 | TRBJ1-5 | TRBV6-6 | CASSRGTGLSDQPQHF
NA | TRBJ1-2 | TRBV7-9 | CASSLASEGYTF
NA | TRBJ1-2 | TRBV18 | CASSSQGEGYGYTF
TRBD1 | TRBJ2-7 | TRBV13 | CASTGQGLGYYEQYF
NA | TRBJ2-7 | TRBV18 | CASSVTTVGKGGSYEQYF
NA | TRBJ1-4 | TRBV7-9 | CASSWDTTNEKLFF
NA | TRBJ1-4 | TRBV5-1 | CASSPGNNPTTNEKLFF
NA | TRBJ1-1 | TRBV7-9 | CASSWDNTEAFF
NA | TRBJ2-5 | TRBV30 | CAWSPGAETQYF
NA | TRBJ2-4 | TRBV6-2/TRBV6-3 | CASSYTSGGANIQYF